The rows below give T cell receptor beta chains drawn from one sample of a study of identical twins. A single record per CDR3 protein comes from TCRdb applying MiXCR to the 5' RACE reads. The sample comprises 500,000 to 650,000 distinct CDR3 sequences, 20% to 25% of which are singletons, and about 0.48% rests with the top ten. The same data also contributed to another study, on yellow fever vaccine responses in identical twins.

Source material: CD4+ T cells sorted from blood. These receptors were collected from a woman aged 18 to 35 in good health. Each CDR3 is given without its conserved first and last residue.

V gene	J gene	CDR3 length	CDR3 protein
TRBV12-3/TRBV12-4	TRBJ2-7	12	ASSLRSIVGEQY
TRBV4-2	TRBJ2-5	12	ASAVGGTPGAQY
TRBV7-9	TRBJ2-3	8	ASSRSTQY
TRBV2	TRBJ1-1	12	ASSLQQMNTEAF
TRBV12-3/TRBV12-4	TRBJ1-3	10	AGFSSGNTIY
TRBV14	TRBJ2-5	13	ASSPGRSGVETQY
TRBV5-1	TRBJ2-1	13	ASSLGRDGYNEQF
TRBV24-1	TRBJ2-1	15	ATSDSRTSGRYNEQF
TRBV2	TRBJ2-5	12	ASAAPQVQETQY
TRBV11-2	TRBJ2-1	18	ASSLRQVRATSGSNNEQF
TRBV18	TRBJ2-3	14	ASSPPLAGGPDTQY
TRBV20-1	TRBJ2-3	13	SGTSGGGITDTQY
TRBV10-2	TRBJ1-1	11	ASREYMDREAF
TRBV10-3	TRBJ2-1	12	ATEPGAPYNEQF
TRBV20-1	TRBJ2-3	14	SASAYGQISTDTQY
TRBV6-2/TRBV6-3	TRBJ2-3	15	ASPPSGWFRGPDTQY
TRBV28	TRBJ2-5	13	ASSLGVAGKETQY
TRBV7-2	TRBJ2-1	10	ASSLARYEQF
TRBV14	TRBJ2-5	14	ASSHLSGGPAETQY
TRBV2	TRBJ2-2	15	ASSDGGLAGGAGELF
TRBV7-8	TRBJ1-4	12	ASRSGTVNEKLF
TRBV5-1	TRBJ2-5	11	ASRKGDQETQY